In this sample, the clone carrying this T cell receptor (beta chain) turned up a few times. The data were obtained in a study of T cells in Graves' hyperthyroidism and ophthalmopathy. CDR3 length equals 12 residues. Trimming took 5 bases from V and 3 from J, leaving 8 bases between them. Germline CDR1 is LNHDA and CDR2 is SQIVND (reference sequence). TCR beta CDR3 regions were amplified from RNA transcripts. A set of HTBI primers served as the primers for a first-round RT-PCR of the TCR CDR3. TCRdb passed the multiplex PCR reads through MiXCR, listing each CDR3 protein once. Of about 610,000 distinct CDR3 sequences detected, about 15% appear once; the ten largest clones hold 4% to 5.5%.

The sequencing sample was made of blood. The clonotype comes from a woman aged 40-49 years with Graves' ophthalmopathy. This chain uses TRBV19 with TRBJ2-7; D could derive from TRBD1 or TRBD2 (5 bases each). CDR3 sequence (DNA): TGTGCCAGTAGTTGGGACGGCTACGAGCAGTACTTC. Its translation: CASSWDGYEQYF.